The rows below give T cell receptor beta chains drawn from one sample of a study of naive and memory T cell subsets. TCRdb re-called the UMI-ligation and nested PCR reads with MiXCR, one entry per CDR3 protein. This table holds roughly 83,000 distinct CDR3 sequences, roughly 10% found once. Source material: naive CD4+ T cells from blood. The source is a human donor in good health. Both conserved end residues are trimmed from each CDR3. The D gene is left open where the match is weak.

D gene	V gene	J gene	CDR3 protein
NA	TRBV28	TRBJ2-1	ASSTPGVEQF
NA	TRBV4-3	TRBJ2-2	ASRQDKRTGELF
TRBD1	TRBV24-1	TRBJ2-2	ATSLRTGATNTGELF
NA	TRBV6-6	TRBJ1-6	ASTRARQAKGGVNSPLH
TRBD2	TRBV29-1	TRBJ2-3	SDRAGPSTDTQY
NA	TRBV21-1	TRBJ2-7	ASSKAGTGTPMGQY
TRBD2	TRBV20-1	TRBJ2-2	SARAGTSGRGDTGELF
NA	TRBV7-2	TRBJ1-5	ASSFLLYQPQH
NA	TRBV7-8	TRBJ2-5	ASSFRGGLQRPQETQY
NA	TRBV6-1	TRBJ1-2	ASVRNLGYT
TRBD1	TRBV29-1	TRBJ2-4	SVEIGDSDLNFAKNIQY
NA	TRBV18	TRBJ1-1	ASSGSPGVNTEAF
TRBD1	TRBV18	TRBJ2-7	ASSPGTATNPY
NA	TRBV6-2/TRBV6-3	TRBJ1-1	ATRDLTVNTEAF
NA	TRBV7-8	TRBJ2-7	ASSLTLSGNEQY
NA	TRBV10-3	TRBJ2-2	AIAGGLNTGELF
NA	TRBV7-2	TRBJ2-1	ASSLAGLGSSYNEQF
NA	TRBV7-2	TRBJ2-7	ASSSPGKYEQY
NA	TRBV5-1	TRBJ2-1	ASSLGGTDYNEQF
TRBD1	TRBV5-1	TRBJ2-7	ASSLPLGTGGEEQY
TRBD2	TRBV7-2	TRBJ2-3	ASSLVWRAGMGDTQY
NA	TRBV5-5	TRBJ1-2	ASSPSMGRGYT
TRBD1	TRBV19	TRBJ1-2	ATRNSGGQNYGYT
TRBD1	TRBV29-1	TRBJ1-4	SVGGGAEEKLF
NA	TRBV20-1	TRBJ2-7	SATKTGRVYEQY
NA	TRBV27	TRBJ2-3	ASIKAGTQY
NA	TRBV9	TRBJ2-1	ASSRDSRSYNEQF
TRBD1	TRBV7-9	TRBJ2-1	ASSWDPGQGVNEQF
TRBD2	TRBV5-5	TRBJ2-1	ASSPGLANYNEQF
NA	TRBV6-5	TRBJ2-1	ASKSLLKDEQF
NA	TRBV14	TRBJ1-4	ASSQAGTGFEKLF
TRBD2	TRBV20-1	TRBJ2-1	SALYTTSGGYVSYNEQF
NA	TRBV20-1	TRBJ1-2	SARDSGSYYGYT
NA	TRBV11-2	TRBJ2-7	ASSLGGAEGYEQY
TRBD2	TRBV20-1	TRBJ2-1	SAASGLAGVGNEQF
TRBD2	TRBV5-1	TRBJ2-5	ASSLGAGSQETQY
TRBD1	TRBV7-2	TRBJ2-7	ASSPPDRGTYEQY
NA	TRBV7-8	TRBJ2-7	ASSLRQNSYEQY
NA	TRBV7-8	TRBJ2-1	ASILRDLPSNEQF
NA	TRBV30	TRBJ1-2	AWTTQGSGGYT
TRBD2	TRBV20-1	TRBJ2-1	SARASGVTSLNEQF
NA	TRBV5-4	TRBJ2-3	ASSPDLRGGTDTQY
NA	TRBV12-5	TRBJ2-3	ASGGKRPTDTQY
NA	TRBV7-2	TRBJ2-2	ASSLEGTRVGELF
NA	TRBV7-9	TRBJ1-4	ASSIQGSIGEKLF
NA	TRBV6-2/TRBV6-3	TRBJ2-3	ASSYSIKGRPPSTDTQY
NA	TRBV25-1	TRBJ2-7	ASSAPGVYEQY
TRBD2	TRBV19	TRBJ2-3	ASRKREGTDTQY
NA	TRBV20-1	TRBJ1-1	SAYPAGVNTEAF
NA	TRBV7-8	TRBJ1-4	ASSLNLQGSGREKLF
NA	TRBV20-1	TRBJ2-4	SARDSDSLAKNIQY
TRBD2	TRBV3-1	TRBJ2-3	ASSPPRTRSDTQY
NA	TRBV19	TRBJ1-2	ATRGSAEARSGSSTGGYT
TRBD2	TRBV28	TRBJ2-1	ASTQGYGTSSYNEQF